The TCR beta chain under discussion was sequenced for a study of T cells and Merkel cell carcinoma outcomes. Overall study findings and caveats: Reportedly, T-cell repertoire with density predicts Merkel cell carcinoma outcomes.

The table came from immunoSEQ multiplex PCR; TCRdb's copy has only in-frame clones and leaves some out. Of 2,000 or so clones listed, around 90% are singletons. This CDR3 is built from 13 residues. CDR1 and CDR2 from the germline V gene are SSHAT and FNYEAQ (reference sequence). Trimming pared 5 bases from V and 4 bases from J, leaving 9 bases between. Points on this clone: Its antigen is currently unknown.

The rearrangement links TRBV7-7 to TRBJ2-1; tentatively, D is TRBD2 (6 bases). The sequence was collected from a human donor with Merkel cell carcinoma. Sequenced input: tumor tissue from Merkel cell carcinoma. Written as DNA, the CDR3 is TGTGCCAGCAGCCAGGACTATTACAATGAGCAGTTCTTC. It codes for CASSQDYYNEQFF. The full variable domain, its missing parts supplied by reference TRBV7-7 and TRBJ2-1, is GAGVSQSPRYKVTKRGQDVTLRCDPISSHATLYWYQQALGQGPEFLTYFNYEAQPDKSGLPSDRFSAERPEGSISTLTIQRTEQRDSAMYRCASSQDYYNEQFFGPGTRLTVL.